This is a list of T cell receptor beta chains from one sample in a study of T cell changes during pregnancy in multiple sclerosis. Libraries were prepared by immunoSEQ multiplex PCR; TCRdb keeps only in-frame clonotypes and omits some of them. The sample lists 75,000 to 100,000 clones; about 92% were seen once. Sample: peripheral blood, taken after pregnancy. The receptor set was obtained from a female donor in good health, enrolled as a control in a pregnancy study. The CDR3 runs from the conserved cysteine through the conserved F or W. D genes are given only for firm matches.

TRBV30,NA,TRBJ1-1,CAWRRGDMNTEAFF,TGTGCCTGGAGGCGGGGGGACATGAACACTGAAGCTTTCTTT
TRBV6-1,NA,TRBJ2-2,CASSEKQYNTGELFF,TGTGCCAGCAGTGAAAAACAGTATAACACCGGGGAGCTGTTTTTT
TRBV27,NA,TRBJ2-1,CASSRDFALSNEQFF,TGTGCCAGCAGTCGGGACTTTGCCCTCTCCAATGAGCAGTTCTTC
TRBV7-8,TRBD2,TRBJ2-1,CASSLPHGLVGRDEQFF,TGTGCCAGCAGTCTTCCCCATGGACTAGTGGGTAGGGATGAGCAGTTCTTC
TRBV5-1,TRBD2,TRBJ2-3,CASSLGQRGGGVDTQYF,TGCGCCAGCAGCTTGGGTCAGCGGGGGGGCGGAGTGGATACGCAGTATTTT
TRBV18,NA,TRBJ2-1,CASSPTQGVAYNEQFF,TGTGCCAGCTCACCCACACAGGGTGTGGCCTACAATGAGCAGTTCTTC
TRBV2,NA,TRBJ2-3,CASSEADFGVDTQYF,TGTGCCAGCAGTGAAGCGGATTTCGGGGTAGATACGCAGTATTTT
TRBV5-4,NA,TRBJ2-1,CASNSLDPGYNEQFF,TGTGCCAGCAACAGCTTGGATCCCGGATACAATGAGCAGTTCTTC
TRBV6-5,TRBD1,TRBJ1-1,CASRGDRVETEAFF,TGTGCCAGCAGAGGTGACAGGGTAGAAACTGAAGCTTTCTTT
TRBV27,TRBD2,TRBJ2-7,CASTSFMGGTRLSYEQYF,TGTGCCAGCACTTCCTTCATGGGGGGGACCAGATTATCCTACGAGCAGTACTTC
TRBV6-1,NA,TRBJ2-7,CASSEDGGRGSYEQYF,TGTGCCAGCAGTGAAGATGGGGGCCGCGGGTCCTACGAGCAGTACTTC
TRBV11-2,NA,TRBJ2-7,CASSQASNYEQYF,TGTGCCAGCAGCCAGGCCTCGAACTACGAGCAGTACTTC
TRBV4-2,NA,TRBJ1-5,CASSQRGQAEPQHF,TGTGCCAGCAGCCAACGCGGGCAGGCGGAGCCCCAGCATTTT
TRBV14,TRBD2,TRBJ2-2,CASSQVGGSGYTGELFF,TGTGCCAGCAGCCAAGTCGGGGGTAGCGGGTACACCGGGGAGCTGTTTTTT
TRBV2,NA,TRBJ1-5,CASSEGDQPQHF,TGTGCCAGCAGCGAGGGGGATCAGCCCCAGCATTTT
TRBV5-8,TRBD1,TRBJ1-6,CASSSRVRTGLSPLHF,TGTGCCAGCAGCTCCCGTGTTCGGACAGGGCTTTCACCCCTCCACTTT
TRBV15,TRBD1,TRBJ1-1,CATSREVGGWAAEAFF,TGTGCCACCAGCAGAGAAGTAGGGGGCTGGGCCGCTGAAGCTTTCTTT